This is a list of T cell receptor beta chains from one sample in a study of T cell responses to AZD1222 COVID-19 vaccine. This table comes from immunoSEQ multiplex PCR, and its TCRdb copy is limited to in-frame clones, with some not included. The table has about 73,000 clones, 80% to 90% seen once. The sample in question was peripheral blood, obtained 28 days after the second AZD1222 dose. These receptors came from an adult who received the AZD1222 COVID-19 vaccine. The CDR3 runs from the conserved cysteine through the conserved F or W. Fields, in order: V gene, clone size, J gene, D gene, CDR3 DNA, CDR3 protein. A D gene is named only where the DNA matches it firmly. Size tells how often a clone was seen (once, few, many) or the class of an expanded clone, and some rows leave it out.

>TRBV7-9|-|TRBJ1-2|-
TGTGCCAGCAGCCGGGACGAACGGAAGGGCTACACCTTC
CASSRDERKGYTF
>TRBV5-1|-|TRBJ1-6|-
TGCGCCAGCAGCTTGGGTCGGGGTAATTCACCCCTCCACTTT
CASSLGRGNSPLHF
>TRBV24-1|-|TRBJ2-2|-
TGTGCCACCAGTGACCTTAGGGGCCCGAACACCGGGGAGCTGTTTTTT
CATSDLRGPNTGELFF
>TRBV5-4|few|TRBJ1-2|-
TGTGCCAGCAGCCTCACAGGGACTGCTGACTATGGCTACACCTTC
CASSLTGTADYGYTF
>TRBV5-1|-|TRBJ2-3|-
TGCGCCAGCAGCTTGGCAGGGGCCCCAGATACGCAGTATTTT
CASSLAGAPDTQYF
>TRBV4-1|once|TRBJ2-7|-
TGCGCCAGCAGCCAACCTCAAGGAGGGTCGGAGCAGTACTTC
CASSQPQGGSEQYF
>TRBV2|-|TRBJ1-5|-
TGTGCCAGCGGTGGGCCGCAGAGCAATCAGCCCCAGCATTTT
CASGGPQSNQPQHF
>TRBV5-1|-|TRBJ2-2|-
TGCGCCAGCAGCCAAATTGTGACAGGCGTCACCGGGGAGCTGTTTTTT
CASSQIVTGVTGELFF
>TRBV19|-|TRBJ2-1|-
TGTGCCAGTAGTATCTGGAAACGAGGCAATGAGCAGTTCTTC
CASSIWKRGNEQFF
>TRBV18|-|TRBJ1-2|-
TGTGCCAGCTCACCACCTGAGACGCGCCTCGCAAACACCTTC
CASSPPETRLANTF
>TRBV27|-|TRBJ2-7|-
TGTGCCAGCAGTTTATCGAAGGTGTTCTACGAGCAGTACTTC
CASSLSKVFYEQYF
>TRBV4-2|-|TRBJ2-3|-
TGTGCCAGCAGCCAAGATATCCCAGATACGCAGTATTTT
CASSQDIPDTQYF
>TRBV10-3|-|TRBJ1-2|-
TGTGCCATCAAACAAGACAGGCGAAACTATGGCTACACCTTC
CAIKQDRRNYGYTF
>TRBV3-1/TRBV3-2|-|TRBJ2-2|TRBD1
TGTGCCAGCAGCCAAAACAGGGGGCGCGACACCGGGGAGCTGTTTTTT
CASSQNRGRDTGELFF
>TRBV19|-|TRBJ2-2|-
TGTGCCAGTAACCCACCCAACCGGGCCGGGGAGCTGTTTTTT
CASNPPNRAGELFF
>TRBV11-2|-|TRBJ1-2|TRBD1
TGTGCCAGCAGCTTACCTACAGGGGGTGGTAATGGCTACACCTTC
CASSLPTGGGNGYTF
>TRBV6-1|-|TRBJ1-6|TRBD1
TGTGCCAGCAGTGAAGTTGGGGACAGCCGTCTGACCCTCCACTTT
CASSEVGDSRLTLHF
>TRBV7-3|-|TRBJ1-3|-
TGTGCCAGCAGCTTAACACCGTCCTCTGGAAACACCATATATTTT
CASSLTPSSGNTIYF
>TRBV5-1|-|TRBJ2-1|TRBD1
TGCGCCAGCAGCTTGTTAATGGGACAGGGGGCTCATGAGCAGTTCTTC
CASSLLMGQGAHEQFF
>TRBV27|once|TRBJ2-1|TRBD2
TGTGCCAGCACCCGATTGGGACTAGGCGGGAGCTCCTACAATGAGCAGTTCTTC
CASTRLGLGGSSYNEQFF
>TRBV2|few|TRBJ1-5|TRBD1
TGTGCCAGCAGGACAGGGGGGTATAGCAATCAGCCCCAGCATTTT
CASRTGGYSNQPQHF
>TRBV6-1|-|TRBJ1-2|-
TGTGCCAGCAGTGAAAAGAGGGGAGCTGGCTACACCTTC
CASSEKRGAGYTF
>TRBV30|-|TRBJ1-6|-
TGTGCCTGGAGTGTCAGCTCCTATAATTCACCCCTCCACTTT
CAWSVSSYNSPLHF
>TRBV4-2|-|TRBJ2-1|TRBD2
TGTGCCAGCAGCCCCGGACTAGCGCCTTCGTATGAGCAGTTCTTC
CASSPGLAPSYEQFF
>TRBV6-5|-|TRBJ2-4|-
TGTGCCAGCAGTTACGGGGGGGCCAAAAACATTCAGTACTTC
CASSYGGAKNIQYF
>TRBV2|once|TRBJ2-1|-
TGTGCCAGCCTCCGGCTAGCGATCAACGAGCAGTTCTTC
CASLRLAINEQFF
>TRBV6-4|-|TRBJ1-2|-
TGTGCCAGCAGTGAGAGCTTCGCTAACTATGGCTACACCTTC
CASSESFANYGYTF
>TRBV21-1|-|TRBJ2-1|-
-
CASGVAGGNDNEQFF
>TRBV18|-|TRBJ2-3|TRBD1
TGTGCCAGCTCACCAAGGGGACAGACCACAGATACGCAGTATTTT
CASSPRGQTTDTQYF
>TRBV7-6|-|TRBJ1-3|-
TGTGCCAGCAGCTCTGGTAGGCTCTCTGGAAACACCATATATTTT
CASSSGRLSGNTIYF
>TRBV7-9|-|TRBJ1-1|-
TGTGCCAGCAGCTTCGGGGCGAACACTGAAGCTTTCTTT
CASSFGANTEAFF
>TRBV28|-|TRBJ1-5|-
TGTGCCAGCAGTGAAAAAGGGTTTAGCAATCAGCCCCAGCATTTT
CASSEKGFSNQPQHF
>TRBV19|-|TRBJ1-1|TRBD1
TGTGCCAGTAGTCCAGGACAGGGATTATGGAGTACTGAAGCTTTCTTT
CASSPGQGLWSTEAFF
>TRBV21-1|-|TRBJ1-1|-
TGTGCCAGCAGCAAAGGGGGGGACCGAGGACAGACCGGCACTGAAGCTTTCTTT
CASSKGGDRGQTGTEAFF
>TRBV3-1/TRBV3-2|-|TRBJ1-3|-
TGTGCCAGCAGTCCTACACATGGGGGGCCTGGAAACACCATATATTTT
CASSPTHGGPGNTIYF
>TRBV7-3|-|TRBJ2-7|-
TGTGCCAGCAGCTCTGGCCAGGGTCGGCAGTACTTC
CASSSGQGRQYF
>TRBV5-6|-|TRBJ2-7|TRBD1
TGTGCCAGCAGCTCGAACCGGGACAGGGGAGACGAGCAGTACTTC
CASSSNRDRGDEQYF
>TRBV15|once|TRBJ2-7|-
TGTGCCACCAGCAGAGTAAGGGCCCCCAGTTACGAGCAGTACTTC
CATSRVRAPSYEQYF
>TRBV7-8|once|TRBJ1-1|-
TGTGCCAGCAGCGCCGCCCCCTGGGTCGGACAGAACACTGAAGCTTTCTTT
CASSAAPWVGQNTEAFF
>TRBV24-1|-|TRBJ2-2|TRBD2
TGTGCCACCAGTGACCATAGCGGGAGGTTCGGGGAGCTGTTTTTT
CATSDHSGRFGELFF
>TRBV29-1|once|TRBJ2-3|TRBD2
TGCAGCGTGACCCCGGGACTAGCGGGAGGTACAGATACGCAGTATTTT
CSVTPGLAGGTDTQYF
>TRBV28|once|TRBJ1-2|-
TGTGCCAGCAGGGGCCTTAACTATGGCTACACCTTC
CASRGLNYGYTF
>TRBV19|-|TRBJ2-5|-
TGTGCCAGTAGTATGCCGCAGGGCGGCCAAGAGACCCAGTACTTC
CASSMPQGGQETQYF